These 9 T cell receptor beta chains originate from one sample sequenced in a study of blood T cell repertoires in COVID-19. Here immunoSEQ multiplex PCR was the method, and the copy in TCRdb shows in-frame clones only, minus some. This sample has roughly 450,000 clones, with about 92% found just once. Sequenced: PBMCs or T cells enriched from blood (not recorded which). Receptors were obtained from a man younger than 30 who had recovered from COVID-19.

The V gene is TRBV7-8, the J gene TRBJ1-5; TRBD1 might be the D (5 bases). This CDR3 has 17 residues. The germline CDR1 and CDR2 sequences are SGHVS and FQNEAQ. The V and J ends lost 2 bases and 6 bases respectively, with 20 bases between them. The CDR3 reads CASSLWAAREVPQPQHF. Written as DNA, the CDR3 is TGTGCCAGCAGCTTATGGGCGGCCAGGGAGGTTCCTCAGCCCCAGCATTTT.

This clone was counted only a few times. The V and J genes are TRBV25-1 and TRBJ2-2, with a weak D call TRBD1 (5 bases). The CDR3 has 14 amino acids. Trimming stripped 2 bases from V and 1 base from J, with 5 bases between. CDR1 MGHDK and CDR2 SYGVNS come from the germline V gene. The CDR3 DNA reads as TGTGCCAGCAGTGAACAGGGGAACACCGGGGAGCTGTTTTTT. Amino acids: CASSEQGNTGELFF.

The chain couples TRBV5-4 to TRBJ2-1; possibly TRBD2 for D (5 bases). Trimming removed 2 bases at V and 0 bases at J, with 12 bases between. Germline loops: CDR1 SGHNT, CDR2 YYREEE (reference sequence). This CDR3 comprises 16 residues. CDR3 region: CASSFNSASSYNEQFF. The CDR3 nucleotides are TGTGCCAGCAGCTTTAATAGCGCCAGCTCCTACAATGAGCAGTTCTTC. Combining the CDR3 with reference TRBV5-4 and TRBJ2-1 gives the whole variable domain ETGVTQSPTHLIKTRGQQVTLRCSSQSGHNTVSWYQQALGQGPQFIFQYYREEENGRGNFPPRFSGLQFPNYSSELNVNALELDDSALYLCASSFNSASSYNEQFFGPGTRLTVL.

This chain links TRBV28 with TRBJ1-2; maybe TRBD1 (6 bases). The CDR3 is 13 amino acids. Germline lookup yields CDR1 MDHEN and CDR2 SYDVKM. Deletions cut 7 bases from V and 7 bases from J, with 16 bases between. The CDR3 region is CASIQGGIGGYTF. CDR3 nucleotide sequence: TGTGCCAGCATACAGGGTGGGATTGGTGGCTACACCTTC.

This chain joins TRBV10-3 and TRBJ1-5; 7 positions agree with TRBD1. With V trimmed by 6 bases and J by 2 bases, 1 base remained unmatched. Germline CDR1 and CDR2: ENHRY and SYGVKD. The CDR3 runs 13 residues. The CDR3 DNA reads TGTGCCATCAGAGACAGGGGCAATCAGCCCCAGCATTTT. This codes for CAIRDRGNQPQHF.

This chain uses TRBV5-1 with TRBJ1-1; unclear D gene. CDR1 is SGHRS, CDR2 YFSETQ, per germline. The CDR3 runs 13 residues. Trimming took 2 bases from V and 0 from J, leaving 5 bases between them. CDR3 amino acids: CASSFIMNTEAFF. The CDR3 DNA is TGCGCCAGCAGCTTCATCATGAACACTGAAGCTTTCTTT.

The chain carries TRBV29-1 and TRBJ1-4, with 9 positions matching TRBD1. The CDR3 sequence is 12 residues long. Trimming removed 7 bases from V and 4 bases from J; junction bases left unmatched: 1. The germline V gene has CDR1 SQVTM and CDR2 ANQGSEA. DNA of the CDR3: TGCAGCGCGGACAGGGGTAATGAAAAACTGTTTTTT. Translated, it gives CSADRGNEKLFF.

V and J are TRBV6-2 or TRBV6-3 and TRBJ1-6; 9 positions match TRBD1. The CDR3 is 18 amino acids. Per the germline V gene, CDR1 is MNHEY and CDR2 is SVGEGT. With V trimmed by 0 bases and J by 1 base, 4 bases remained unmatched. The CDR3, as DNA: TGTGCCAGCAGTTACTCGACAGGGGGAGAATCCTATAATTCACCCCTCCACTTT. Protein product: CASSYSTGGESYNSPLHF.

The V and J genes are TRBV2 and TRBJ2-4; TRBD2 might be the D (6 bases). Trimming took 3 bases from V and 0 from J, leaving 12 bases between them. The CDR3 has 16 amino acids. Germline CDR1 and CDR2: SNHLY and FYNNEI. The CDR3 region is CASSDRQGLAKNIQYF. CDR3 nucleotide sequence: TGTGCCAGCAGTGATAGGCAGGGACTAGCCAAAAACATTCAGTACTTC.